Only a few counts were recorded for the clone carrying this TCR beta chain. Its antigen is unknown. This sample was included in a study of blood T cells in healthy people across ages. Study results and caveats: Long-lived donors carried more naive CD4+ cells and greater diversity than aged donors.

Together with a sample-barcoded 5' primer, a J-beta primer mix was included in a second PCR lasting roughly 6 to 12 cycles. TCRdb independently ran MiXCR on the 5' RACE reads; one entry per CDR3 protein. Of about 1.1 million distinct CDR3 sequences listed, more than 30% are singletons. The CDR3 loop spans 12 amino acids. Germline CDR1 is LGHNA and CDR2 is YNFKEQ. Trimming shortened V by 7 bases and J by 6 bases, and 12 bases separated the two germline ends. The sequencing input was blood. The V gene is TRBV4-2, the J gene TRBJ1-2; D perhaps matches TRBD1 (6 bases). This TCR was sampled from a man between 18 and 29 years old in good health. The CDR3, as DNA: TGTGCCAGCATAGGACAGCGAAATGGCTACACCTTC. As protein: CASIGQRNGYTF.